This TCR beta chain comes out of a study of T cell changes during pregnancy in multiple sclerosis. This clone was counted only a few times. Generated by immunoSEQ multiplex PCR, the TCRdb table keeps only in-frame clones and is missing some. Of roughly 120,000 clones listed, approximately 95% are singletons. Germline assignment: CDR1 SGHDN and CDR2 FVKESK. Losses at the gene ends were 4 bases for V and 6 bases for J; bases not matched to a gene: 17. The CDR3 has 17 amino acids. The chain recombines TRBV14 with TRBJ1-2, with 7 bases fitting TRBD1. The receptor was isolated from a female donor with multiple sclerosis, enrolled in a pregnancy study. The sequencing used peripheral blood, collected before pregnancy. As DNA, the CDR3 is TGTGCCAGCAGCCCGGTGTGGGCAGGGGGAGGATTGGATGGCTACACCTTC. This codes for CASSPVWAGGGLDGYTF.